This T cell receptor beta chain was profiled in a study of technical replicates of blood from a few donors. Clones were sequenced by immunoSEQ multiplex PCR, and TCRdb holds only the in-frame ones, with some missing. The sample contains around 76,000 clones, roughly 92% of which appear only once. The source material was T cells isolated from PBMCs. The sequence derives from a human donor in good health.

CDR3 amino acids: CASSDWAGGPLNYGYTF. The CDR3 DNA is TGTGCCAGCAGTGATTGGGCAGGGGGCCCCCTCAACTATGGCTACACCTTC. This chain uses TRBV6-1 with TRBJ1-2; 8 bases agree with TRBD1. J was trimmed by 2 bases and V by 3 bases; bases with no gene match: 11. Germline assignment: CDR1 MNHNS and CDR2 SASEGT. The CDR3 has 17 amino acids.